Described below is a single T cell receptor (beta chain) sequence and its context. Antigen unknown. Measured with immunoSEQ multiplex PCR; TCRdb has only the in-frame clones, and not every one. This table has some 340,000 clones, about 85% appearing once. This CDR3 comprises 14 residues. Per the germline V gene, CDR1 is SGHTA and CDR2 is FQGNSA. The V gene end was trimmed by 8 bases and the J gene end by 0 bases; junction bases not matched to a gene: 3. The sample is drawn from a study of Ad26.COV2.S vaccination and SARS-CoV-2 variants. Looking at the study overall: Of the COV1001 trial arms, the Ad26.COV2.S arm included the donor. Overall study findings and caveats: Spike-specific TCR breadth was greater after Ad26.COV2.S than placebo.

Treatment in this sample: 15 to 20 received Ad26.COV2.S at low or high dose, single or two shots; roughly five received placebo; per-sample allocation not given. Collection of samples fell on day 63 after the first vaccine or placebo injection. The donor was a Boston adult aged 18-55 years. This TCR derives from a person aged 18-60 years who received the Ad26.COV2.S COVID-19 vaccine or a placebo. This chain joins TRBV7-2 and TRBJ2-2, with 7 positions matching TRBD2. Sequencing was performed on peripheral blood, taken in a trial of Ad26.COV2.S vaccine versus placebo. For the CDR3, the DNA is TGTGCCAGCGCAGCGGGGTCGAACACCGGGGAGCTGTTTTTT. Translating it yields CASAAGSNTGELFF.